This TCR beta chain was retrieved from a study of cytomegalovirus exposure and HLA in healthy donors (dated by TCRdb to about 2017). Turning to the overall study: An earlier analysis of some 600 of the donors reported 276 Gb of sequence data and around 100 million unique TCR beta sequences obtained from about 170 million T cells. The aim of the study was to test whether cataloging public T cell receptors could identify signatures of past pathogen exposure. Roughly 5 DR-DQ haplotypes were treated as single units for association and clustering because of strong linkage in the cohort. High-throughput TCR immunosequencing, statistical association of individual TCRs with disease status, and machine learning were combined to predict cytomegalovirus infection status. Around 330 gigabases of sequencing data and around 90 million unique TCR sequences made up an early release that covered nearly 650 HLA-typed donors. A later analysis re-analyzed previously published TCR beta repertoires from 500 to 700 donors and added high-resolution HLA genotyping to study TCR occurrence patterns. Donor age, sex, ethnicity and CMV serostatus were compiled together with the repertoire data. An earlier analysis of a few hundred of the donors applied high-throughput TCR beta sequencing to assess whether each TCR beta V gene segment acted as functional or pseudogenic. The study profiled the T cell repertoires of under 700 subjects by immunosequencing and related them to cytomegalovirus serostatus. Both class I and class II loci were covered by HLA typing, at four-digit resolution. Typing coverage varied by locus: roughly 629-630 donors for A, B, C, DRB1 and DQB1; 522 for DQA1; 600 to 610 for DPA1; roughly 450 for DPB1. The genetic ancestry cluster associated with self-reported Caucasian donors included 81% of the 398 genotyped donors. All discovery cohort repertoires had been generated using a single sequencing platform. A separate validation cohort of more than 100 different subjects was used in addition to the approximately 640-subject first cohort. Genome-wide SNP genotypes for about 55% of the roughly 670 donors were used in a later genetic analysis, which treated that subset as a discovery cohort. Among roughly 400 genotyped donors of the cohort, an average of approximately 200,000 unique TCR beta nucleotide sequences was sequenced per donor, of which about 19% were non-productive. Rather than using new phenotypic data, the later analysis identified candidate immune exposures from TCR beta sequences and from how often those sequences occurred across donors. Paper-wide results and their limitations: In a later genetic analysis, a missense DCLRE1C variant was associated with V-gene and J-gene trimming of TCR beta chains, and the association was replicated in an independent cohort. A few of the identified cytomegalovirus-associated TCR beta chains were confirmed in vitro to be specific for cytomegalovirus antigens. CMV serostatus was the only immune exposure information available for the cohort. The authors suggested that the approach could potentially be generalized to other disease states and immunological phenotypes. The earlier analysis of 450 to 700 of the donors excluded approximately 15 rarely observed V segments, including chromosome 9 orphons, because counts were too low. A later analysis found that TCR association rates varied across HLA loci, with DRB1 alleles showing the most associated TCRs and HLA-C alleles the fewest. Most TCR sequences were observed very rarely across donors, whereas some public TCRs were present in many individuals. In a later analysis, several top co-occurrence clusters were reported to appear linked to parvovirus B19, influenza, CMV and Epstein-Barr virus. Correlated functional status among segregating V segments might be attributable to linkage disequilibrium, but an unknown experimental factor could not be ruled out. The cohort was sequenced for TCR beta chains only, and without alpha or paired-chain data the features that could be detected were limited. According to a later analysis, most CMV-associated TCR beta chains appeared to be HLA-restricted, and the HLA associations seemed to be driven largely by CMV exposure. A total of 150 to 200 TCR beta chains were listed by the study as associated with cytomegalovirus. A further reported finding was that TCR beta sequences accurately predicted the HLA-A and HLA-B alleles for most subjects in the first cohort. A cluster of highly shared sequence variants was judged likely to represent a technical artifact of the sequencing pipeline. A later analysis found that HLA-associated TCR beta chains were more clonally expanded and had lower generation probabilities than equally common non-associated chains. An earlier analysis of some 560 of the donors showed that most TCR beta V segments appeared in productive rearrangements either about 90% or about 30% of the time, which broadly matched IMGT annotations. Presence/absence analyses assumed roughly uniform sequencing depth across donors, an assumption that may not hold. Compared with the roughly 670-donor mean, donors in an Asian-associated ancestry cluster had fewer N-insertions in productive TCRs, according to a later genetic analysis. The 87-base-pair reads could not distinguish some IMGT-functional V segments, including TRBV6-2 and TRBV6-3, so those segments were excluded. The classifier was reported to diagnose cytomegalovirus status with high specificity and sensitivity in both the original cohort and the validation cohort. Because HLA typing was unavailable for some donors at each locus, only the typed subset was used in association tests. Specific HLA alleles were associated with around 18,000 TCR beta sequences at a false discovery rate of 0.05 in a later analysis. When HLA alleles, especially DR and DQ, strongly co-occurred, attributing TCR associations to individual alleles was difficult.

The library was obtained by the immunoSEQ multiplex PCR assay. A mixture of 60 forward primers for TCR Vbeta segments and 13 reverse primers for TCR Jbeta segments was used in the multiplex PCR. A multiplex PCR assay on genomic DNA amplified the CDR3 region of rearranged TCR beta genes. The Illumina HiSeq System was used to sequence the amplified TCR beta libraries as 87-base-pair reads. Per the source publication's procedure: Across the 670 or so repertoires, a later analysis counted some 81 million unique TCR beta chains, 9.5 million to 13 million of which were shared by at least two donors. Raw reads were error-corrected and collapsed into unique sequences by a nearest-neighbor algorithm in which closely related sequences were merged to remove PCR and sequencing errors. To assign V, D and J gene segments, CDR3 sequences were aligned to IMGT reference sequences. Each retained sequence needed at least a six-nucleotide match to both a V gene segment and a J gene segment. A rearrangement counted as productive if the CDR3 had no stop codons and remained in frame with V and J, and every other rearrangement counted as non-productive. CDR3 was defined according to IMGT convention as the region running from the second conserved V-encoded cysteine to the conserved J-encoded phenylalanine. In an earlier analysis of around 600 of the donors, sequences lacking an unambiguous match to a single V gene segment were excluded. In an earlier analysis of approximately 560 of the donors, a V segment was called functional when productive rearrangements were above 56.7%, and segregating when the standard deviation between donors exceeded 5%. A statistical classification framework was built to diagnose cytomegalovirus status from the catalog of TCR beta chain sequences. In a later analysis, V and J genes were assigned by comparing TCR nucleotide sequences against IMGT/GENE-DB human TR gene sequences. In a later analysis, CDR3 sequences and most-parsimonious VDJ recombination scenarios were assigned using the TCRdist pipeline. In a later analysis, each TCR beta chain was defined by its CDR3 amino acid sequence together with its V-gene family, and reads without a unique V-gene family were excluded. As a way to deal with suspected cross-contamination and a sequencing artifact, a later analysis dropped approximately 570 nucleotide sequences that were highly shared and had low generation probability. In a later analysis, a clonal expansion index was calculated for each public chain from normalized within-repertoire ranks of inferred template counts. Generation probabilities in a later analysis came from a VDJ recombination model fitted to out-of-frame rearrangements, and those results were checked against IGoR. In a later analysis, hypergeometric tests were used to score TCR-TCR, TCR-HLA and TCR-CMV co-occurrence, with a repertoire-size bias correction applied to TCR pairs. A later analysis estimated false discovery rates by permuting HLA or CMV assignments 20 times. In a later analysis, co-occurring TCRs were grouped using DBSCAN, with TCRdist sequence similarity added in when clustering inside HLA-allele-positive subsets. Repertoires with fewer than 30,000 or more than 120,000 public chains were left out of co-occurrence clustering, as were about five repertoires with anomalous nucleotide sharing. This is the immuneACCESS table as TCRdb keeps it, with only in-frame sequences that have V and J called. A part of the clones is gone; compared with another copy, unresolved V genes explain less than half, and the rest is unexplained. The V and J calls and clone size come from that table; D and trimming were worked out from the DNA. Recorded for this sample are about 96,000 clones; 60% to 80% of them occurred a single time. The top ten hold roughly 6.6% of the sample.

Trimming takes 3 bases off V and 4 bases off J; junction bases not matched to a gene: 3. There are 14 amino acids in the CDR3, from cysteine to phenylalanine inclusive. Only the CDR3 DNA is retained, 42 bases long and in frame from the first base. The germline V gene yields MDHEN for CDR1 and SYDVKM for CDR2. The cohort was made up of 650 to 700 healthy bone marrow donors. All cohort members were sampled while nominally healthy, although unrecorded immune exposures were likely present. The donor tested CMV seropositive, placing the donor among the roughly 300 seropositive members of the cohort. Every donor gave a peripheral blood sample, and the peripheral blood mononuclear cells from that sample were used for TCR beta sequencing. Genomic DNA extraction from the blood cell samples was performed with the Qiagen DNeasy Blood Extraction Kit. Notes on this clone: Its specific antigen is unknown. No base quality values were provided; no much bigger clone lies one nucleotide off.

Sequenced input: PBMCs. The chain employs TRBV28 and TRBJ2-7, with 10 bases in between that match TRBD2. The receptor's source is a man between 45 and 60 years old in good health and CMV-seropositive. The DNA sequence is given as TGTGCCAGCAGTTTGCCTAGCGGGGGATACGAGCAGTACTTC. The resulting protein is CASSLPSGGYEQYF.